What follows are 26 T cell receptor beta chains derived from one specimen sequenced in a study of T cells after yellow fever vaccination. TCRdb re-called the 5' RACE reads with MiXCR, one entry per CDR3 protein. The repertoire holds about 630,000 distinct CDR3 sequences, with around an eighth as singletons. Here the sequenced sample was PBMCs, taken on the day of the yellow fever booster vaccination. Receptor source: a man aged 25 to 45 who received the YFV17D yellow fever vaccine.

This clonotype was observed a few times. The chain couples TRBV2 to TRBJ2-1; 10 bases match TRBD1. The CDR3 is made up of 17 amino acids. Germline trimming cut 5 bases from V and 0 bases from J; bases unmatched to any gene: 7. The V gene's germline CDR1 is SNHLY and CDR2 FYNNEI. CDR3 bases: TGTGCCAGCAGTACCTTAGGGACAGGGGTCTCCTACAATGAGCAGTTCTTC. Protein product: CASSTLGTGVSYNEQFF.

This clonotype was counted between two and nine times. This rearrangement joins TRBV12-3 or TRBV12-4 to TRBJ2-5; D is uncertain. This CDR3 spans 12 amino acids. V was trimmed by 2 bases and J by 7 bases, leaving 8 bases between them. Here the CDR3 DNA reads TGTGCCAGCAGTTTAAATCCGGGGACCCAGTACTTC. It is translated as CASSLNPGTQYF.

The table lists this clonotype with a few counts. The rearrangement uses TRBV20-1 and TRBJ2-5; 9 nucleotides line up with TRBD2. Per the germline V gene, CDR1 is DFQATT and CDR2 is SNEGSKA (reference sequence). The CDR3 is 13 amino acids. V dropped 5 bases and J dropped 4; count of bases not matched to a gene: 5. CDR3 amino acids: CSASGLAAETQYF. In DNA form, the CDR3 reads TGCAGTGCTTCGGGACTAGCTGCAGAGACCCAGTACTTC.

In its sample, this clonotype was seen a few times. The rearrangement links TRBV7-6 to TRBJ2-3, with 8 bases matching TRBD2. Germline V gives CDR1 SGHVS, CDR2 FNYEAQ. The CDR3 has 16 residues. J was trimmed by 6 bases and V by 1 base; bases with no gene match: 9. The CDR3 DNA follows: TGTGCCAGCAGCTTAGTCGGGAGGGCCGTAAAGGATACGCAGTATTTT. Amino acids: CASSLVGRAVKDTQYF. Full variable domain (rest looked up from reference TRBV7-6 and TRBJ2-3): GAGVSQSPRYKVTKRGQDVALRCDPISGHVSLYWYRQALGQGPEFLTYFNYEAQQDKSGLPNDRFSAERPEGSISTLTIQRTEQRDSAMYRCASSLVGRAVKDTQYFGPGTRLTVL.

This chain links TRBV9 with TRBJ1-3; D not resolved. The CDR3 totals 16 residues. The V end lost 0 bases, the J end lost 0 bases, and 10 bases lay between the germline ends. The germline gives CDR1 SGDLS, CDR2 YYNGEE. The DNA for the CDR3 is TGTGCCAGCAGCGTAGAACACACCTTCTCTGGAAACACCATATATTTT. Translation gives CASSVEHTFSGNTIYF.

This clonotype was recorded a few times. V usage is TRBV6-2 or TRBV6-3 and J usage is TRBJ1-5; D is unclear. Germline V gene sequence: CDR1 MNHEY, CDR2 SVGEGT. Trimming took 0 bases from V and 6 from J, leaving 9 bases between them. The CDR3 has 14 residues. CDR3 nucleotide sequence: TGTGCCAGCAGTTACTCCAGCCGGGCTCAGCCCCAGCATTTT. It codes for CASSYSSRAQPQHF.

In this sample, this clonotype turned up many times. The rearrangement joins TRBV7-2 to TRBJ2-7; D gene uncertain. Germline V gives CDR1 SGHTA, CDR2 FQGNSA. V lost 6 bases, J lost 5 bases, and 17 bases lay in between. This CDR3 has 14 amino acids. The CDR3 DNA is TGTGCCAGCAGGAACCAGATTTATACCCACGAGCAGTACTTC. Its translation is CASRNQIYTHEQYF.

This clonotype was detected a few times. The chain has TRBV9 and TRBJ2-7; 12 nucleotides match TRBD2. Germline assignment: CDR1 SGDLS and CDR2 YYNGEE. CDR3 length equals 15 residues. Germline trimming cut 3 bases from V and 4 bases from J; bases unmatched to any gene: 5. CDR3 coding DNA: TGTGCCAGCAGCGCCGCTAGCGGGAGGGGGTACGAGCAGTACTTC. It codes for CASSAASGRGYEQYF.

This clonotype has a handful of counts. At one of its ends the junction is not consistent with the germline gene, which may arise from a read error. The chain employs TRBV24-1 and TRBJ2-1, with 8 bases aligning to TRBD1. This CDR3 contains 14 residues. Germline V lookup: CDR1 KGHDR, CDR2 SFDVKD. Written as DNA, the CDR3 is TGTGCCACCAGTGATTTGTATGGACAGGGACGTTGGCTCTTC. It specifies CATSDLYGQGRWLF.

The table lists this clonotype with a few counts. The rearrangement uses TRBV3-1 and TRBJ2-1; 9 nucleotides match TRBD2. CDR3 length: 15 residues. After removal of 4 bases from V and 6 bases from J, the junction contained 7 bases not matched to a gene. In germline, CDR1 is LGHDT, CDR2 YNNKEL (reference sequence). The CDR3 DNA reads TGTGCCAGCAGCCCGTCCTGGACTAGCGTCAATGAGCAGTTCTTC. Amino acids: CASSPSWTSVNEQFF.

This clonotype has a handful of counts. The J gene is TRBJ2-6, the V gene TRBV5-1; 9 bases are shared with TRBD1. CDR1 and CDR2 from the germline V gene are SGHRS and YFSETQ. Trimming at V came to 1 base and at J to 3 bases, leaving 8 bases not matched to a gene. This CDR3 has 18 residues. CDR3 nucleotide sequence: TGCGCCAGCAGCTTGACGGGACAGGGAGTTTATGGGGCCAACGTCCTGACTTTC. This translates into CASSLTGQGVYGANVLTF.

This clonotype was picked up many times. The chain recombines TRBV11-2 with TRBJ2-7; the D gene is possibly TRBD1 (5 bases). Trimming removed 0 bases from V and 1 base from J, with 7 bases in between. From germline, CDR1 is SGHAT and CDR2 FQNNGV. This CDR3 is built from 14 residues. The CDR3 here is CASSLDRQSYEQYF. The CDR3 region has the DNA TGTGCCAGCAGCTTAGATCGACAGTCCTACGAGCAGTACTTC.

This clonotype was observed a handful of times. The genes are TRBV3-1 and TRBJ2-3, with TRBD2 matching over 8 bases. Germline CDR1 is LGHDT and CDR2 is YNNKEL (reference sequence). Unmatched junction bases numbered 8, after V lost 4 bases and J lost 2 bases. This CDR3 region has 16 residues. CDR3 coding DNA: TGTGCCAGCAGCCCCCTGACTAGCGAGTACACAGATACGCAGTATTTT. It is translated as CASSPLTSEYTDTQYF.

This clonotype has a handful of counts. The genes are TRBV20-1 and TRBJ2-1; possibly TRBD1 for D (7 bases). Deletions cut 0 bases from V and 2 bases from J, with 17 bases between. The length of the CDR3 is 17 residues. Germline CDR1 and CDR2: DFQATT and SNEGSKA (reference sequence). CDR3 in DNA: TGCAGTGCTAGAGATTCGGCAGGGGGGACTGCCTACAATGAGCAGTTCTTC. Its protein product is CSARDSAGGTAYNEQFF.

J is TRBJ2-2 and V is TRBV27, with a weak D call TRBD1 (6 bases). This CDR3 has 15 amino acids. Germline values: CDR1 MNHEY, CDR2 SMNVEV (reference sequence). V lost 1 base and J lost 4, with 10 bases in between. CDR3 sequence: CASSLCGRGTGELFF. Here the CDR3 DNA reads TGTGCCAGCAGTTTATGTGGCAGGGGCACCGGGGAGCTGTTTTTT.

This clonotype occurred many times. This rearrangement joins TRBV7-6 to TRBJ1-2, with TRBD1 identical over 10 bases. The CDR3 covers 14 residues. From germline, CDR1 is SGHVS and CDR2 FNYEAQ. The trim removed 4 bases at V and 10 bases at J, leaving 9 bases unmatched. For the CDR3, the DNA is TGTGCCAGCAGCTCTCGACAGGGGGCCGTAGTCTACACCTTC. This translates into CASSSRQGAVVYTF.

Here the CDR3 DNA reads TGTGCCAGCAGTTACTCGGGGCCCCCCTCCTACGAGCAGTACTTC. It codes for CASSYSGPPSYEQYF. The genes are TRBV6-5 and TRBJ2-7; tentative D call: TRBD1 (5 bases). The germline V gene encodes CDR1 MNHEY and CDR2 SVGAGI. V was cut by 0 bases and J by 0 bases, with 9 bases left in between. There are 15 residues in the CDR3.

This clonotype came up many times. The chain carries TRBV5-6 and TRBJ2-1, with TRBD2 matching 7 bases. V was clipped by 4 bases and J by 3 bases; unmatched bases: 4. The CDR3 totals 14 residues. The germline CDR1 and CDR2 sequences are SGHDT and YYEEEE. This CDR3 reads CASSDRDYYNEQFF. For the CDR3, the DNA is TGTGCCAGCAGCGACCGGGACTACTACAATGAGCAGTTCTTC.

This clonotype was found many times. The rearrangement joins TRBV20-1 to TRBJ2-1; D might be TRBD1 or TRBD2, each matching 5 bases. The germline gives CDR1 DFQATT, CDR2 SNEGSKA (reference sequence). V lost 4 bases, J lost 5 bases, and 15 bases lay in between. The CDR3 has 14 amino acids. The CDR3 DNA follows: TGCAGTGCTACCATCCCGGGACGGGACAATGAGCAGTTCTTC. This translates into CSATIPGRDNEQFF.

The chain uses TRBV6-2 or TRBV6-3 and TRBJ1-5; D gene ambiguous. V was trimmed by 8 bases and J by 6 bases, leaving 11 bases between them. CDR1 is MNHEY and CDR2 is SVGEGT in the germline V gene. This CDR3 is built from 12 residues. CDR3 bases: TGTGCCAGCGGAGGGTCCAGTCAGCCCCAGCATTTT. As protein: CASGGSSQPQHF.

The CDR3 DNA reads as TGCAGTAATGAATTAGCGGGGTCAGATACGCAGTATTTT. Its protein is CSNELAGSDTQYF. The genes are TRBV20-1 and TRBJ2-3; 8 bases are shared with TRBD2. In germline, CDR1 is DFQATT, CDR2 SNEGSKA (reference sequence). The CDR3 extends over 13 amino acids. With V trimmed by 8 bases and J by 4 bases, 8 bases remained unmatched.

The genes are TRBV5-6 and TRBJ2-1; D remains ambiguous. Germline V gene lookup returns CDR1 SGHDT and CDR2 YYEEEE. Trimming stripped 9 bases from V and 5 bases from J, with 21 bases between. The CDR3 runs 15 residues. The CDR3 reads CATSPLGQLDNEQFF. In DNA form, the CDR3 reads TGTGCCACTTCACCACTCGGTCAGCTGGACAATGAGCAGTTCTTC.

This clonotype was detected only once. The CDR3 is CASSYSNTGGTEAFF. The CDR3 coding sequence is TGTGCCAGCAGTTACTCGAATACGGGAGGGACTGAAGCTTTCTTT. V is TRBV6-2 or TRBV6-3 and J is TRBJ1-1; D gene unclear. V lost 0 bases and J 5 bases, leaving 13 bases between the germline ends. The CDR3 is 15 residues long. Germline CDR1 and CDR2: MNHEY and SVGEGT.

This clonotype was recorded a few times. The DNA of the CDR3 is TGTGCCAGCACCCCAAGGGGGTGGAACGAGCAGTACTTC. Protein sequence: CASTPRGWNEQYF. This sequence joins TRBV7-2 and TRBJ2-7; TRBD1 might be the D (6 bases). Per germline, CDR1 SGHTA and CDR2 FQGNSA. The CDR3 loop spans 13 amino acids. V lost 7 bases and J lost 5, with 15 bases in between.

This clonotype was seen a few times. V is TRBV30 and J is TRBJ1-5; 7 bases are a match to TRBD1. The CDR3 runs to 13 residues. In germline, CDR1 is GTSNPN, CDR2 SVGIG (reference sequence). Trimming cost V 5 bases and J 2 bases; bases outside gene matches: 3. The CDR3 spells CAWAGGGNQPQHF. CDR3 bases: TGTGCCTGGGCAGGGGGTGGCAATCAGCCCCAGCATTTT.

The rearrangement uses TRBV6-2 or TRBV6-3 and TRBJ1-1; 7 nucleotides align to TRBD1. The junction had 8 bases not matched to a gene; V was cut back by 5 bases and J by 2 bases. The CDR3 is 15 amino acids. Germline values: CDR1 MNHEY, CDR2 SVGEGT. CDR3 DNA sequence: TGTGCCAGCAGTCACCCCCGGACAGGTAACACTGAAGCTTTCTTT. Translation gives CASSHPRTGNTEAFF.